The 26 T cell receptor beta chains in this list originate from one sample, sequenced in a study of CD8 T cells in ankylosing spondylitis. TCRdb fed the 5' RACE reads into MiXCR, producing one record per CDR3 protein. The data contain fewer than 250,000 distinct CDR3 sequences, roughly a third of them singletons. The specimen sequenced was blood, either unsorted or a sorted T cell fraction (not recorded which). Receptors were obtained from a male donor with ankylosing spondylitis or in good health (not recorded which).

In its sample, this clonotype was seen a few times. The CDR3 spells CASSGISSYNEQFF. The CDR3, as DNA: TGTGCCAGCAGTGGGATAAGCTCCTACAATGAGCAGTTCTTC. V and J are TRBV12-3 or TRBV12-4 and TRBJ2-1; no clear D. V lost 5 bases to trimming and J lost 0 bases, with 8 bases between them. This CDR3 spans 14 amino acids.

This chain uses TRBV5-1 with TRBJ2-5; perhaps TRBD2 as D (5 bases). Trimming pared 2 bases from V and 2 bases from J, leaving 16 bases between. This CDR3 contains 16 residues. Germline lookup yields CDR1 SGHRS and CDR2 YFSETQ. The CDR3 DNA reads as TGCGCCAGCAGCTTTGTGGAATCACTAGTTCAAGAGACCCAGTACTTC. Translating it yields CASSFVESLVQETQYF.

The chain couples TRBV10-3 to TRBJ2-5; 7 bases agree with TRBD1. Trimming cost V 5 bases and J 1 base; bases outside gene matches: 1. Per germline, CDR1 ENHRY and CDR2 SYGVKD. The CDR3 runs 13 residues. The CDR3 coding sequence is TGTGCCATCAGTCGGGACAGCCAAGAGACCCAGTACTTC. This sequence encodes CAISRDSQETQYF.

A few counts support this clonotype. The V and J genes are TRBV20-1 and TRBJ1-5, with D possibly being TRBD1 (5 bases). Trimming took 0 bases from V and 6 from J, leaving 9 bases between them. The CDR3 length is 13 residues. Germline assignment: CDR1 DFQATT and CDR2 SNEGSKA (reference sequence). CDR3 DNA sequence: TGCAGTGCTAGAGATCCGGGGGGTCAGCCCCAGCATTTT. It specifies CSARDPGGQPQHF.

In this sample, this clonotype turned up a few times. The chain has TRBV5-4 and TRBJ1-3; no clear D. CDR3 length: 13 amino acids. Trimming pared 4 bases from V and 3 bases from J, leaving 8 bases between. CDR1 is SGHNT and CDR2 is YYREEE in the germline V gene (reference sequence). The CDR3: CASSPDHGNTIYF. The CDR3 DNA is TGTGCCAGCAGCCCGGACCATGGAAACACCATATATTTT. Drawing the rest from reference TRBV5-4 and TRBJ1-3, the complete variable domain is ETGVTQSPTHLIKTRGQQVTLRCSSQSGHNTVSWYQQALGQGPQFIFQYYREEENGRGNFPPRFSGLQFPNYSSELNVNALELDDSALYLCASSPDHGNTIYFGEGSWLTVV.

This clonotype was found a few times. The DNA of the CDR3 is TGTGCCAGCAGCTTCCGTAGCGGGGGGGGCGATACGCAGTATTTT. Amino acids: CASSFRSGGGDTQYF. This chain links TRBV5-6 with TRBJ2-3; 11 nucleotides match TRBD2. Looked up from germline, CDR1 is SGHDT and CDR2 is YYEEEE. The length of the CDR3 is 15 residues. J lost 6 bases, V lost 2 bases, and 5 bases had no gene match.

This clonotype was observed a handful of times. V and J are TRBV29-1 and TRBJ2-6; 11 bases are shared with TRBD1. The CDR3 contains 17 residues. The ends lost 4 bases at V and 0 bases at J; junction bases unmatched: 5. The germline gives CDR1 SQVTM, CDR2 ANQGSEA. CDR3 sequence reads: CSVVSGTGGSGANVLTF. The CDR3 DNA reads TGCAGCGTTGTATCCGGGACAGGGGGCTCTGGGGCCAACGTCCTGACTTTC.

This clonotype was counted only a few times. The genes are TRBV27 and TRBJ1-5, with TRBD1 matching 7 bases. Germline V gives CDR1 MNHEY, CDR2 SMNVEV (reference sequence). CDR3 length equals 15 residues. J was trimmed by 3 bases and V by 0 bases; bases with no gene match: 2. DNA of the CDR3: TGTGCCAGCAGTTTATCGGGGACAGACAATCAGCCCCAGCATTTT. The encoded protein is CASSLSGTDNQPQHF.

This clonotype showed up just a few times. V is TRBV3-1 and J is TRBJ2-7, with TRBD2 as a possible D gene (6 bases). Germline loops: CDR1 LGHDT, CDR2 YNNKEL (reference sequence). V dropped 3 bases and J dropped 2 bases, with 11 bases sitting between them. CDR3 size: 14 residues. The CDR3 DNA sequence: TGTGCCAGCAGCCATAGCGGCCAGGCCTACGAGCAGTACTTC. Protein sequence: CASSHSGQAYEQYF.

V usage is TRBV6-5 and J usage is TRBJ1-5; no clear D gene. The CDR3 consists of 15 residues. Germline V gene data show CDR1 as MNHEY and CDR2 as SVGAGI. Trimming left V 0 bases short and J 6 bases short, with 12 bases between. The CDR3 bases are TGTGCCAGCAGTTACTCGGGATCATCGGGTCAGCCCCAGCATTTT. Translating it yields CASSYSGSSGQPQHF.

This clonotype was recorded a few times. In nucleotides, the CDR3 is TGCAGTGCTAGAGGGGAGCGGGCCTGGACCCAGTACTTC. Translating gives CSARGERAWTQYF. The chain joins TRBV20-1 to TRBJ2-5; the D gene is possibly TRBD2 (6 bases). The V and J ends lost 1 base and 7 bases respectively, with 13 bases between them. Germline values: CDR1 DFQATT, CDR2 SNEGSKA (reference sequence). The CDR3 is 13 residues long.

The chain recombines TRBV15 with TRBJ1-4, with TRBD1 as a possible D gene (6 bases). V was shortened by 3 bases and J by 0 bases, with 26 bases between the two germline ends. Germline assignment: CDR1 LNHNV and CDR2 YYDKDF (reference sequence). CDR3 length: 21 residues. CDR3 DNA sequence: TGTGCCACCAGCAGTTATTTTAGGAGACCGACAGGAGCTACAACTAATGAAAAACTGTTTTTT. This gives the protein CATSSYFRRPTGATTNEKLFF.

V and J are TRBV7-9 and TRBJ1-5, with a tentative D call TRBD1 (5 bases). V dropped 6 bases and J dropped 4 bases, with 10 bases sitting between them. The V gene's germline CDR1 is SEHNR and CDR2 FQNEAQ (reference sequence). There are 13 residues in the CDR3. The CDR3 sequence: CASRAGLNQPQHF. In nucleotides, the CDR3 is TGTGCCAGCAGGGCAGGGCTAAATCAGCCCCAGCATTTT.

The chain employs TRBV5-1 and TRBJ1-1; no reliable D call. This CDR3 has 14 amino acids. CDR1 and CDR2 (germline): SGHRS, YFSETQ. Trimming removed 2 bases from V and 10 bases from J, with 18 bases in between. The CDR3 coding sequence is TGCGCCAGCAGCTTATTATCCGCGGACCCCCGAGCTTTCTTT. Translating gives CASSLLSADPRAFF.

The chain employs TRBV11-2 and TRBJ2-5, with TRBD2 as a possible D gene (6 bases). Germline loops: CDR1 SGHAT, CDR2 FQNNGV. Trimming took off 4 bases at V and 3 bases at J, with 9 bases between the two ends. There are 13 residues in the CDR3. The CDR3 bases are TGTGCCAGCAGCTCGTGGGAGGAAGAGACCCAGTACTTC. As protein: CASSSWEEETQYF.

This clonotype was counted between two and nine times. The chain recombines TRBV3-1 with TRBJ2-7, with D perhaps assigned TRBD1 or TRBD2 (5 bases each). CDR3 size: 15 residues. The germline V gene encodes CDR1 LGHDT and CDR2 YNNKEL (reference sequence). The V and J ends lost 3 bases and 2 bases respectively, with 14 bases between them. The CDR3 reads CASSHGTAGPYEQYF. In DNA, the CDR3 is TGTGCCAGCAGCCATGGGACCGCCGGCCCCTACGAGCAGTACTTC.

This sequence joins TRBV7-9 and TRBJ1-3; no clear D. V was trimmed by 2 bases and J by 0 bases, leaving 5 bases between them. This CDR3 comprises 14 residues. From germline, CDR1 is SEHNR and CDR2 FQNEAQ (reference sequence). CDR3 in amino acids: CASSLPNSGNTIYF. CDR3 nucleotides: TGTGCCAGCAGCTTACCTAACTCTGGAAACACCATATATTTT.

In its sample, this clonotype was seen a few times. The genes are TRBV7-8 and TRBJ2-5, with D possibly TRBD2 on 6 matching bases. CDR1 and CDR2 from the germline V gene are SGHVS and FQNEAQ. The CDR3 is 16 amino acids. Deletions cut 2 bases from V and 5 bases from J, with 18 bases between. CDR3 sequence reads: CASSLIGAGGKETQYF. In DNA form, the CDR3 reads TGTGCCAGCAGCTTAATCGGGGCCGGGGGAAAGGAGACCCAGTACTTC.

This clonotype was counted only a few times. The chain is built from TRBV10-3 and TRBJ1-1; the D is unclear. The germline gives CDR1 ENHRY, CDR2 SYGVKD. Between the trimmed V and J ends, which lost 1 base and 1 base, there was a span of 7 bases. CDR3 length: 14 amino acids. The CDR3 is CAISEFPGNTEAFF. DNA of the CDR3: TGTGCCATCAGTGAGTTTCCGGGGAACACTGAAGCTTTCTTT.

V usage is TRBV15 and J usage is TRBJ2-4, with a possible D match to TRBD1 (5 bases). In germline, CDR1 is LNHNV, CDR2 YYDKDF (reference sequence). The CDR3 contains 17 residues. V was shortened by 3 bases and J by 0 bases, with 15 bases between the two germline ends. The CDR3 region is CATSSPTGEVAKNIQYF. CDR3 in DNA: TGTGCCACCAGCAGCCCTACAGGCGAGGTAGCCAAAAACATTCAGTACTTC.

This clonotype was detected only a few times. The genes are TRBV15 and TRBJ2-1; perhaps D is TRBD1 or TRBD2 (5 bases each). The V end lost 5 bases, the J end lost 0 bases, and 14 bases lay between the germline ends. Germline V gene sequence: CDR1 LNHNV, CDR2 YYDKDF (reference sequence). CDR3 length: 16 amino acids. The chain's CDR3 is CATSPRDRNSYNEQFF. Written as DNA, the CDR3 is TGTGCCACCAGCCCCCGGGACCGTAACTCCTACAATGAGCAGTTCTTC.

The genes are TRBV29-1 and TRBJ1-6; 8 nucleotides align to TRBD1. V shed 0 bases and J 15 bases; nucleotides not matched to a gene: 22. This CDR3 spans 18 amino acids. CDR1 SQVTM and CDR2 ANQGSEA come from the germline V gene. The chain's CDR3 is CSVEDPPGDRTPLDHLHF. CDR3 coding DNA: TGCAGCGTTGAAGATCCTCCCGGGGACAGGACCCCCCTCGATCACCTCCACTTT.

The chain uses TRBV10-3 and TRBJ2-2; D remains ambiguous. Per the germline V gene, CDR1 is ENHRY and CDR2 is SYGVKD. This CDR3 has 13 amino acids. V dropped 4 bases and J dropped 4 bases, with 7 bases sitting between them. In nucleotides, the CDR3 is TGTGCCATCAGTGCTCTACTCACCGGGGAGCTGTTTTTT. Protein product: CAISALLTGELFF.

The V call is TRBV5-6, the J call TRBJ2-6; TRBD1 matches 8 bases. Trimming cost V 0 bases and J 12 bases; bases outside gene matches: 8. The CDR3 contains 15 residues. The germline V gene has CDR1 SGHDT and CDR2 YYEEEE. As DNA, the CDR3 is TGTGCCAGCAGCTTGGTGCCCAGGGGGCGAAGCGTCCTGACTTTC. This gives the protein CASSLVPRGRSVLTF.

The rearrangement uses TRBV27 and TRBJ1-3, with D unresolved. V was clipped by 4 bases and J by 0 bases, with 10 bases between them. Germline V lookup: CDR1 MNHEY, CDR2 SMNVEV (reference sequence). This CDR3 has 15 residues. CDR3 amino acids: CASSSRGLSGNTIYF. The CDR3 DNA sequence: TGTGCCAGCAGTTCCCGTGGCCTCTCTGGAAACACCATATATTTT.

The chain combines TRBV6-1 with TRBJ2-7, with D perhaps matching TRBD1 (6 bases). V dropped 6 bases and J dropped 4 bases, with 13 bases sitting between them. Germline assignment: CDR1 MNHNS and CDR2 SASEGT. The CDR3 has 13 amino acids. The CDR3 DNA reads as TGTGCCAGCAGCCGACAGGCGGATTACGAGCAGTACTTC. Translating it yields CASSRQADYEQYF.